This T cell receptor (beta chain) was documented in a study of T cells after yellow fever vaccination (dated by TCRdb to 2018 to 2020). Broadly, across the study: The SMART-Seq v4 Ultra Low Input RNA kit was used to prepare libraries from fractions with low cell numbers. Two healthy male donors, one aged 18 to 30 and one aged 30 to 40 years, were included in the cohort. Blood was drawn at multiple timepoints before and after primary and secondary immunization, with bulk PBMC replicates and cell subsets isolated. To follow T-cell clones before and after primary and booster YFV17D yellow fever vaccination, bulk TCR alpha and beta repertoires were sequenced over time.

On this clonotype itself: The antigen this receptor binds is unknown. No base-level quality is on record; no much larger clone is a single base apart.

Synthesis of TCR cDNA relied on 5'RACE template switching, a step that introduced a universal primer site along with unique molecular identifiers. Priming for cDNA synthesis came from both the TCR alpha and TCR beta constant segments. Library amplification used two PCR steps, and the second PCR step added sample barcodes and sequencing adapters. Libraries were sequenced on Illumina HiSeq 2500 (2x100 bp) or NovaSeq (2x150 bp). The paper's processing steps were these. Reads were demultiplexed and collapsed into UMI consensus sequences with MIGEC, and V(D)J alignment was performed with MiXCR. Vaccine-responding clonotypes were defined with edgeR using replicate PBMC samples, requiring FDR below 0.01 and a log2 fold change above 5 up to day 15. Each bulk clonotype was labeled CD4 or CD8 based on which sequenced repertoire, CD4 or CD8, contained the clonotype at higher abundance. The raw public data were reprocessed by TCRdb itself: fastp quality trimming at Q25, MiXCR clonotype calling, in-frame beta chains only. CDR3 protein sequences are deduplicated, and each keeps its most common genes and DNA. TCRdb, not the authors, supplied the V and J calls. Across this sample there are around 300,000 distinct CDR3 sequences, with 13% seen only once. The ten largest clones represent 0.4% to 0.65% of the sample.

Study-wide findings and limitations: Because abundant contaminating clonotypes from the bulk population could be contained in FACS-sorted repertoires, computational filtering was required. A small share of clonotypes was detected in both CD4 and CD8 compartments, with the overlap likely arising from convergent recombination. After the booster, most of the clones that had expanded following primary vaccination were detected again (almost 98% of CD4 and roughly nine tenths of CD8), which suggests that memory was broadly maintained. The secondary T-cell response was weaker than the primary response but faster, peaking on day 5 instead of day 15. Only a couple of donors were included in the study, so the extent to which the findings can be generalized is limited.

This specimen's treatment or condition label, per the study, means: live attenuated yellow fever vaccine strain. A standard Ficoll-Paque protocol was used to isolate PBMCs from peripheral blood. Dynabeads CD4 and CD8 positive selection kits were used to isolate the CD4 and CD8 T-cell fractions. TriZol was used to extract RNA from bulk PBMCs, CD4 and CD8 fractions, and dextramer-positive and dextramer-negative fractions. From the cysteine up to the phenylalanine, the CDR3 has a length of 12 residues. Solely the CDR3 DNA is kept, with 36 bases framed from the first base. V is reduced by 5 bases and J by 9 bases, leaving a spacing of 12 bases between them. Sequences SGHDT (CDR1) and YYEEEE (CDR2) are obtained from the germline V gene.

The receptor's source is a young man who received the YFV17D yellow fever vaccine. The sample here was CD4+ T cells sorted from PBMCs, taken 45 days after the yellow fever booster vaccination. This chain joins TRBV5-6 to TRBJ2-1; TRBD2 is possibly the D segment (6 matching bases). The CDR3 region: CASRLAKGEQFF. The sequenced DNA: TGTGCCAGCAGGCTAGCGAAGGGTGAGCAGTTCTTC.